These 21 T cell receptor beta chains came from one sample sequenced in a study of blood T cell repertoires in COVID-19. TCRdb keeps only in-frame clones here, not all; method: immunoSEQ multiplex PCR. The table shows some 88,000 clones, with roughly 77% occurring only once. Sample: peripheral blood. The receptors derive from a human donor in a cohort sampled during active COVID-19.

This chain joins TRBV19 and TRBJ2-5; the match to TRBD2 covers 8 bases. V was pared by 0 bases and J by 5 bases, with 5 bases of the junction left unmatched. The CDR3 runs 15 residues. Germline V gene data show CDR1 as LNHDA and CDR2 as SQIVND (reference sequence). CDR3 nucleotides: TGTGCCAGTAGTATAGAAAGCGGGAGAGGGGAGACCCAGTACTTC. Residues: CASSIESGRGETQYF.

The V call is TRBV5-5, the J call TRBJ2-5; a weak D match, TRBD1 (6 bases). The CDR3 has 14 amino acids. Trimming left V 4 bases short and J 0 bases short, with 10 bases between. Per germline, CDR1 SGHKS and CDR2 YYEKEE (reference sequence). As DNA, the CDR3 is TGTGCCAGCAGCCTCGGACAGCACCAAGAGACCCAGTACTTC. Protein product: CASSLGQHQETQYF. Complete variable domain (other parts from reference TRBV5-5 and TRBJ2-5): DAGVTQSPTHLIKTRGQQVTLRCSPISGHKSVSWYQQVLGQGPQFIFQYYEKEERGRGNFPDRFSARQFPNYSSELNVNALLLGDSALYLCASSLGQHQETQYFGPGTRLLVL.

The chain carries TRBV5-1 and TRBJ2-1, with TRBD2 matching over 8 bases. The CDR3 runs 17 residues. With V trimmed by 3 bases and J by 1 base, 9 bases remained unmatched. The germline V gene has CDR1 SGHRS and CDR2 YFSETQ. The CDR3: CASSSPGGAASYNEQFF. Here the CDR3 DNA reads TGCGCCAGCAGCTCCCCGGGGGGGGCGGCGTCCTACAATGAGCAGTTCTTC.

V usage is TRBV7-2 and J usage is TRBJ2-3; D is perhaps TRBD1 (6 bases). Per the germline V gene, CDR1 is SGHTA and CDR2 is FQGNSA. V lost 1 base and J lost 6, with 11 bases in between. The CDR3 totals 14 residues. The CDR3 region has the DNA TGTGCCAGCAGCTTAGGTCGAGGGGGTGATACGCAGTATTTT. Encoded protein: CASSLGRGGDTQYF.

The V call is TRBV7-3, the J call TRBJ2-6, with D perhaps TRBD1 (5 bases). The CDR3 is made up of 18 amino acids. With 5 bases removed from V and 4 bases from J, the gap between germline ends came to 21 bases. CDR1 is SGHTA and CDR2 is FQGTGA in the germline V gene. DNA for the CDR3: TGTGCCAGCAGCCCTCTCGTCGCAGGGTGGCAAGGGGCCAACGTCCTGACTTTC. It is translated as CASSPLVAGWQGANVLTF.

The chain carries TRBV6-2 or TRBV6-3 and TRBJ2-3; the D is unclear. V was clipped by 4 bases and J by 0 bases, with 8 bases between them. The CDR3 loop spans 14 amino acids. The germline V gene encodes CDR1 MNHEY and CDR2 SVGEGT. For the CDR3, the DNA is TGTGCCAGCAGTTCTGACACTAGCACAGATACGCAGTATTTT. It specifies CASSSDTSTDTQYF.

This clone occurred once. The chain uses TRBV6-5 and TRBJ1-5; tentative D call: TRBD1 (6 bases). Germline CDR1 reads MNHEY; CDR2 reads SVGAGI. V gave up 6 bases and J gave up 9 bases, with 12 bases separating them. This CDR3 comprises 12 residues. CDR3 DNA: TGTGCCAGCAGAATAAGGGGGGGGCCCCAGCATTTT. Its translation: CASRIRGGPQHF.

The chain uses TRBV13 and TRBJ2-4; 8 bases fit TRBD1. V shed 5 bases and J 9 bases; nucleotides not matched to a gene: 3. The CDR3 has 12 amino acids. CDR1 and CDR2 from the germline V gene are PRHDT and FYEKMQ (reference sequence). CDR3 sequence reads: CASSRTGGIQYF. CDR3 sequence (DNA): TGTGCCAGCAGCCGAACAGGGGGCATTCAGTACTTC.

The chain is built from TRBV19 and TRBJ1-1; D is undetermined. Germline values: CDR1 LNHDA, CDR2 SQIVND (reference sequence). Trimming took 10 bases from V and 3 from J, leaving 15 bases between them. This CDR3 spans 13 amino acids. CDR3 nucleotide sequence: TGTGCCACCGCGGTATCGGTCTACACTGAAGCTTTCTTT. It is translated as CATAVSVYTEAFF.

The chain links TRBV28 to TRBJ1-2; possible D gene TRBD1, 5 bases. The germline V gene encodes CDR1 MDHEN and CDR2 SYDVKM. This CDR3 is built from 16 residues. V was clipped by 6 bases and J by 6 bases, with 23 bases between them. The CDR3 spells CASSSPTDRNMHGYTF. DNA for the CDR3: TGTGCCAGCAGCTCCCCCACTGACAGAAACATGCATGGCTACACCTTC.

The chain carries TRBV4-1 and TRBJ2-5, with 13 positions matching TRBD2. The CDR3 extends over 16 amino acids. Germline-derived CDR1 and CDR2 are MGHRA and YSYEKL. V trimming: 1 base; J trimming: 6 bases; junction bases outside the gene matches: 5. The CDR3 spells CASSQVPTSGGKTQYF. CDR3 coding DNA: TGCGCCAGCAGCCAAGTTCCGACTAGCGGGGGGAAGACCCAGTACTTC.

The chain joins TRBV10-1 to TRBJ2-1; 8 positions match TRBD1. V shed 6 bases, J shed 9 bases, and the junction held 13 bases outside the gene matches. CDR1 is WNHNN and CDR2 is SYGVQD in the germline V gene (reference sequence). The CDR3 contains 15 residues. The CDR3 sequence: CASSPPGGGEAEQFF. The CDR3 DNA sequence: TGCGCCAGCAGCCCACCAGGGGGCGGGGAGGCTGAGCAGTTCTTC.

V is TRBV3-1 (or the pseudogene TRBV3-2) and J is TRBJ2-3; the match to TRBD2 covers 7 bases. This CDR3 is built from 16 residues. Trimming cost V 5 bases and J 2 bases; bases outside gene matches: 10. From germline, CDR1 is LGHDT and CDR2 YNNKEL (reference sequence). The CDR3 DNA reads TGTGCCAGCAGCTTAACTAGGGAGGGTTTCACAGATACGCAGTATTTT. Protein: CASSLTREGFTDTQYF.

V usage is TRBV20-1 and J usage is TRBJ2-1; 7 positions agree with TRBD2. This CDR3 spans 11 amino acids. V trimming: 3 bases; J trimming: 15 bases; junction bases outside the gene matches: 8. Germline loops: CDR1 DFQATT, CDR2 SNEGSKA (reference sequence). CDR3 in amino acids: CSASRTREVFF. The CDR3, as DNA: TGCAGTGCTAGCCGGACTAGAGAGGTGTTCTTC.

The rearrangement joins TRBV9 to TRBJ2-2; perhaps TRBD2 as D (6 bases). The V gene lost 4 bases and the J gene lost 5 bases, with 18 bases spanning the gap. The V gene's germline CDR1 is SGDLS and CDR2 YYNGEE. This CDR3 comprises 16 residues. In nucleotides, the CDR3 is TGTGCCAGCAGCCCAATGGGGGGTGATGGAACCGGGGAGCTGTTTTTT. Protein product: CASSPMGGDGTGELFF.

The chain couples TRBV24-1 to TRBJ1-5; D possibly corresponds to TRBD1 (5 bases). The CDR3 runs 13 residues. Germline V CDR1 and CDR2: KGHDR, SFDVKD. Trimming removed 4 bases from V and 3 bases from J, with 6 bases in between. CDR3 bases: TGTGCCACCAGTGAACAGGACAATCAGCCCCAGCATTTT. Its translation: CATSEQDNQPQHF.

The chain combines TRBV5-8 with TRBJ2-2, with D perhaps TRBD1 (6 bases). The V end was cut by 3 bases, the J end by 0 bases, with 9 bases between. The CDR3 has 15 amino acids. Looked up from germline, CDR1 is SGHTS and CDR2 is YDEGEE. As DNA, the CDR3 is TGTGCCAGCAGCTGGGGGACAACGAACACCGGGGAGCTGTTTTTT. This gives the protein CASSWGTTNTGELFF.

This sequence joins TRBV21-1 and TRBJ2-5; TRBD1 is taken as the D call from the table, unchecked against the DNA. TRBV21-1 is shown as a pseudogene. This CDR3 spans 12 amino acids. Here the CDR3 reads CASSKEGHGSDF. The CDR3 DNA is TGTGCCAGCAGCAAAGAGGGACACGGTAGTGACTTC.

The rearrangement uses TRBV5-1 and TRBJ2-7; 9 positions agree with TRBD1. V was pared by 4 bases and J by 1 base, with 9 bases of the junction left unmatched. CDR3 length: 16 amino acids. Per germline, CDR1 SGHRS and CDR2 YFSETQ. CDR3: CASSRFPGQGSYEQYF. Written as DNA, the CDR3 is TGCGCCAGCAGCCGGTTCCCGGGACAGGGTTCCTACGAGCAGTACTTC.

The chain employs TRBV9 and TRBJ1-3, with 7 nucleotides matching TRBD1. Per germline, CDR1 SGDLS and CDR2 YYNGEE. The CDR3 length is 17 residues. With 0 bases clipped from V and 4 bases from J, the junction kept 10 bases outside the gene matches. As DNA, the CDR3 is TGTGCCAGCAGCGTAGGGGGACAGTTCCTCTCCGGAAACACCATATATTTT. It codes for CASSVGGQFLSGNTIYF.

This clone was picked up a small number of times. The V gene is TRBV6-5, the J gene TRBJ1-4, with D possibly matching TRBD1 (6 bases). V lost 2 bases and J 8 bases, leaving 12 bases between the germline ends. Per the germline V gene, CDR1 is MNHEY and CDR2 is SVGAGI. The CDR3 is made up of 14 amino acids. CDR3 DNA: TGTGCCAGCAGTTACCGGGGGGCGGGCGAAAAACTGTTTTTT. It specifies CASSYRGAGEKLFF.